The clone carrying this TCR beta chain was counted a few times. The protocol was immunoSEQ multiplex PCR, while the TCRdb copy is restricted to in-frame clones and leaves out a portion. The sample includes about 100,000 clones, 85% to 95% seen only once; the top ten take around 5%. Trimming cost V 0 bases and J 4 bases, with 17 bases left between them. Germline V gene lookup returns CDR1 LGHNA and CDR2 YNFKEQ. The CDR3 sequence is 17 residues long. The data stem from a study of blood T cell repertoires in COVID-19. The chain joins TRBV4-2 to TRBJ2-3, with D tentatively TRBD1 (6 bases). The receptor was derived from a man in his fifties with active COVID-19. The sample taken for sequencing was peripheral blood. The CDR3 DNA sequence: TGTGCCAGCAGCCAAGAGGGGGCCAAAAGCTTCTCAGATACGCAGTATTTT. Its protein is CASSQEGAKSFSDTQYF.